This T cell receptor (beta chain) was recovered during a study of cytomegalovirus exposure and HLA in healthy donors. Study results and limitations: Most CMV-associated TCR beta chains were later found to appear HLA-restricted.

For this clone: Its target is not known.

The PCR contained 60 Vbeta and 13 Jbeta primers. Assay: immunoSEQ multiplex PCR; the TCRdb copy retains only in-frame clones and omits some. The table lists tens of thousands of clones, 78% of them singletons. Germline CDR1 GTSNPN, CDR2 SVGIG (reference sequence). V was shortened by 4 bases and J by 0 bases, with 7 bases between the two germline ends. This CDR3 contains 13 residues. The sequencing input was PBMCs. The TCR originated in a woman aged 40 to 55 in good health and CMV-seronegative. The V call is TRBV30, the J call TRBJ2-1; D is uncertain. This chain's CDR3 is CAWTGSSYNEQFF. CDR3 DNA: TGTGCCTGGACCGGTAGCTCCTACAATGAGCAGTTCTTC. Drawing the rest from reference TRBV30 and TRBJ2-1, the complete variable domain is SQTIHQWPATLVQPVGSPLSLECTVEGTSNPNLYWYRQAAGRGLQLLFYSVGIGQISSEVPQNLSASRPQDRQFILSSKKLLLSDSGFYLCAWTGSSYNEQFFGPGTRLTVL.